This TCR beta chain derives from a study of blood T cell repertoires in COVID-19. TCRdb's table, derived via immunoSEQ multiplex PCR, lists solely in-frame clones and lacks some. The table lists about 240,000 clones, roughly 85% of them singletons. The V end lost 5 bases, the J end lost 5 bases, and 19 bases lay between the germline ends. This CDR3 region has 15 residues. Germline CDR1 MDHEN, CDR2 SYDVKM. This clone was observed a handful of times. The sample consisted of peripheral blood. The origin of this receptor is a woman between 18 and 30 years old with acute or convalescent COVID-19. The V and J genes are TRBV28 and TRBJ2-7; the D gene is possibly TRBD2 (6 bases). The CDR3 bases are TGTGCCAGCAGTCCGAGGACCGGGACTCCTGACGAGCAGTACTTC. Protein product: CASSPRTGTPDEQYF.